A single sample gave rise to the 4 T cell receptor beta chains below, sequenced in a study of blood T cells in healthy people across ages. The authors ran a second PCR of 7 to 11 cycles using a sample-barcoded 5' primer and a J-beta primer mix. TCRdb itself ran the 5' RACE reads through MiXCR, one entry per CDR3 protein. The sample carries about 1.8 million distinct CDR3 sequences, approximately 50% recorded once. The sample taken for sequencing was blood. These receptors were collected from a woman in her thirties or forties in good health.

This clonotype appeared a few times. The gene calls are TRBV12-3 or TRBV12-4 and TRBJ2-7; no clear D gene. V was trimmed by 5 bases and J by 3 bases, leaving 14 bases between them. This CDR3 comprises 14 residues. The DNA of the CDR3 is TGTGCCAGCAGTCCCTGGACGGATTTCTACGAGCAGTACTTC. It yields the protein CASSPWTDFYEQYF.

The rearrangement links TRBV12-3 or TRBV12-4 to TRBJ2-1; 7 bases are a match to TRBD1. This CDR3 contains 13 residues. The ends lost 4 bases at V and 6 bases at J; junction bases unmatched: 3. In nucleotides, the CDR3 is TGTGCCAGCAGTTCGACAGGGAGCAATGAGCAGTTCTTC. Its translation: CASSSTGSNEQFF.

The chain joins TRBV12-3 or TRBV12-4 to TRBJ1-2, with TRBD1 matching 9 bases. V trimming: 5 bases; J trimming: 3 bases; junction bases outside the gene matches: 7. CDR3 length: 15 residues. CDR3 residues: CASSPGQGRYYGYTF. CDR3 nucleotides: TGTGCCAGCAGTCCGGGACAGGGACGGTACTATGGCTACACCTTC.

The CDR3: CASSQDKGAPYGYTF. CDR3 bases: TGCGCCAGCAGCCAAGATAAAGGGGCTCCCTATGGCTACACCTTC. The genes are TRBV4-1 and TRBJ1-2; the D gene is possibly TRBD1 (5 bases). Germline-derived CDR1 and CDR2 are MGHRA and YSYEKL. The CDR3 is made up of 15 amino acids. Trimming cost V 0 bases and J 4 bases, with 12 bases left between them.